One and the same sample provided the 27 T cell receptor beta chains below, sequenced in a study of follicular helper T cells after annual influenza vaccination. The time point denotes: 2015-2016 season, pre-vaccination. The table came from immunoSEQ multiplex PCR; TCRdb's copy has only in-frame clones and leaves some out. Counted here are around 4,900 clones, 82% occurring once; the ten biggest clones make up less than 2.5%. Sequenced here: CXCR5+ CD38- circulating T follicular helper cells from blood, sampled on the day of influenza vaccination. Stated subset: circulating Tfh, non-naive CD4+CXCR5+PD-1+ (ICOS+CD38+ or ICOS-CD38-). The receptors here all came from an adult who received the influenza vaccine.

This sequence joins TRBV6-4 and TRBJ2-7, with 10 bases lining up with TRBD1. Per germline, CDR1 MRHNA and CDR2 SNTAGT. The CDR3 consists of 15 residues. Trimming removed 4 bases from V and 3 bases from J; junction bases left unmatched: 6. The CDR3 sequence: CASSGGGQGDYEQYF. DNA of the CDR3: TGTGCCAGCAGTGGCGGTGGACAGGGGGACTACGAGCAGTACTTC.

The gene calls are TRBV28 and TRBJ1-5; 9 nucleotides align to TRBD1. The V gene end was trimmed by 5 bases and the J gene end by 6 bases; junction bases not matched to a gene: 8. Germline values: CDR1 MDHEN, CDR2 SYDVKM. CDR3 size: 15 residues. The CDR3 protein is CASSLGTGLFQPQHF. CDR3 bases: TGTGCCAGCAGTCTAGGGACAGGGTTATTTCAGCCCCAGCATTTT. The whole variable domain, remainder taken from reference TRBV28 and TRBJ1-5, is DVKVTQSSRYLVKRTGEKVFLECVQDMDHENMFWYRQDPGLGLRLIYFSYDVKMKEKGDIPEGYSVSREKKERFSLILESASTNQTSMYLCASSLGTGLFQPQHFGDGTRLSIL.

The gene calls are TRBV29-1 and TRBJ2-3; either TRBD1 or TRBD2 may supply D (5 bases each). The germline CDR1 and CDR2 sequences are SQVTM and ANQGSEA. Deletions cut 3 bases from V and 2 bases from J, with 12 bases between. This CDR3 region has 14 residues. CDR3 sequence reads: CSVDRDGVTDTQYF. The CDR3 region has the DNA TGCAGCGTTGATCGGGACGGGGTCACAGATACGCAGTATTTT.

The chain employs TRBV14 and TRBJ2-7; 9 nucleotides line up with TRBD1. Looked up from germline, CDR1 is SGHDN and CDR2 is FVKESK. This CDR3 comprises 17 residues. With V trimmed by 1 base and J by 3 bases, 10 bases remained unmatched. In nucleotides, the CDR3 is TGTGCCAGCAGCCAAGGAAGTTTTGGGACAGGGTTCTACGAGCAGTACTTC. Its translation is CASSQGSFGTGFYEQYF.

The J gene is TRBJ2-3, the V gene TRBV4-1; 8 bases align to TRBD2. Germline CDR1 MGHRA, CDR2 YSYEKL. The length of the CDR3 is 16 residues. The junction had 7 bases not matched to a gene; V was cut back by 3 bases and J by 2 bases. The CDR3 region is CASSHPPRGDTDTQYF. The CDR3 region has the DNA TGCGCCAGCAGCCACCCTCCGCGGGGGGACACAGATACGCAGTATTTT.

The genes are TRBV7-2 and TRBJ1-2; D possibly corresponds to TRBD1 (5 bases). The CDR3 is made up of 13 amino acids. CDR1 and CDR2 (germline): SGHTA, FQGNSA. V was clipped by 0 bases and J by 3 bases, with 5 bases between them. The CDR3 region has the DNA TGTGCCAGCAGCTTAGCGGGACACTATGGCTACACCTTC. This gives the protein CASSLAGHYGYTF.

The chain links TRBV5-1 to TRBJ2-3; D tentatively fits TRBD1 or TRBD2 (6 bases each). V lost 2 bases and J 6 bases, leaving 13 bases between the germline ends. CDR1 and CDR2 from the germline V gene are SGHRS and YFSETQ. This CDR3 spans 14 amino acids. The CDR3 loop is CASSFRGPDDTQYF. DNA of the CDR3: TGCGCCAGCAGCTTTCGGGGGCCAGACGATACGCAGTATTTT.

This clone has only one observation. The rearrangement joins TRBV29-1 to TRBJ2-7; D tentatively reads TRBD1 or TRBD2 (5 bases each). Trimming stripped 6 bases from V and 0 bases from J, with 15 bases between. Germline V lookup: CDR1 SQVTM, CDR2 ANQGSEA. This CDR3 comprises 14 residues. The CDR3 protein is CSVAGTASSYEQYF. For the CDR3, the DNA is TGCAGCGTGGCCGGGACGGCCAGCTCCTACGAGCAGTACTTC.

This clone was detected only a few times. The chain joins TRBV9 to TRBJ2-7; maybe TRBD2 (6 bases). V dropped 0 bases and J dropped 1 base, with 11 bases sitting between them. CDR1 and CDR2 (germline): SGDLS, YYNGEE. There are 15 residues in the CDR3. The CDR3, as DNA: TGTGCCAGCAGCGTAGGCACTAGCCCTTCCTACGAGCAGTACTTC. Translated: CASSVGTSPSYEQYF.

This clone has a handful of counts. The rearrangement joins TRBV18 to TRBJ2-7; tentative D call: TRBD1 (5 bases). The CDR3 contains 16 residues. The V and J ends lost 0 bases and 6 bases respectively, with 18 bases between them. Germline CDR1 reads KGHSH; CDR2 reads LQKENI. The CDR3 here is CASSPPAGPFSGEQYF. The CDR3 coding sequence is TGTGCCAGCTCACCACCGGCAGGGCCCTTTTCGGGCGAGCAGTACTTC. The whole variable domain, filled in from reference TRBV18 and TRBJ2-7, reads NAGVMQNPRHLVRRRGQEARLRCSPMKGHSHVYWYRQLPEEGLKFMVYLQKENIIDESGMPKERFSAEFPKEGPSILRIQQVVRGDSAAYFCASSPPAGPFSGEQYFGPGTRLTVT.

The chain is built from TRBV19 and TRBJ1-1; tentatively, D is TRBD1 (5 bases). V shed 7 bases and J shed 2 bases, with 26 bases lying between them. Germline loops: CDR1 LNHDA, CDR2 SQIVND (reference sequence). The CDR3 contains 18 residues. The CDR3: CASTMGYFGAGRNTEAFF. The CDR3 DNA reads TGTGCCAGTACCATGGGGTATTTCGGGGCAGGACGAAACACTGAAGCTTTCTTT. Full variable domain (missing parts from reference TRBV19 and TRBJ1-1): DGGITQSPKYLFRKEGQNVTLSCEQNLNHDAMYWYRQDPGQGLRLIYYSQIVNDFQKGDIAEGYSVSREKKESFPLTVTSAQKNPTAFYLCASTMGYFGAGRNTEAFFGQGTRLTVV.

This clone was seen once. The rearrangement links TRBV19 to TRBJ1-5; D is possibly TRBD1 (6 bases). Germline V gene data show CDR1 as LNHDA and CDR2 as SQIVND (reference sequence). Trimming took 7 bases from V and 6 from J, leaving 13 bases between them. The CDR3 is 13 residues long. The CDR3 protein is CASNGDNRQPQHF. CDR3 in DNA: TGTGCCAGTAATGGGGACAATCGTCAGCCCCAGCATTTT.

The CDR3 DNA sequence: TGTGCCAGCAGTACTGCTGGACAGGGGATCTATGGCTACACCTTC. Its translation is CASSTAGQGIYGYTF. The chain employs TRBV28 and TRBJ1-2; 9 bases agree with TRBD1. The CDR3 sequence is 15 residues long. The V and J ends lost 5 bases and 4 bases, in that order; junction bases with no gene match: 8. Germline CDR1 reads MDHEN; CDR2 reads SYDVKM.

V is TRBV5-4 and J is TRBJ2-7; 8 bases line up with TRBD1. Germline V gene lookup returns CDR1 SGHNT and CDR2 YYREEE (reference sequence). V gave up 4 bases and J gave up 2 bases; unmatched junction bases: 8. The CDR3 has 15 amino acids. Here the CDR3 DNA reads TGTGCCAGCAGCCCCGGACAGGGTCTAGCCTACGAGCAGTACTTC. As protein: CASSPGQGLAYEQYF.

The gene calls are TRBV5-4 and TRBJ2-7; TRBD1 is a possible D gene (5 bases). CDR3 length: 12 amino acids. V dropped 2 bases and J dropped 3 bases, with 6 bases sitting between them. Germline assignment: CDR1 SGHNT and CDR2 YYREEE (reference sequence). The CDR3 is CASSFDSYEQYF. In DNA, the CDR3 is TGTGCCAGCAGCTTCGACAGCTACGAGCAGTACTTC.

This clone was picked up a small number of times. Written as DNA, the CDR3 is TGTGCCAGCAGTTACAGTACTAGCACAGATACGCAGTATTTT. Its protein is CASSYSTSTDTQYF. The V and J genes are TRBV6-6 and TRBJ2-3; D unresolved. Per the germline V gene, CDR1 is MNHNY and CDR2 is SVGAGI (reference sequence). V lost 2 bases to trimming and J lost 0 bases, with 6 bases between them. CDR3 length equals 14 residues.

The chain recombines TRBV14 with TRBJ2-1; 7 bases align to TRBD2. V was pared by 3 bases and J by 4 bases, with 3 bases of the junction left unmatched. The CDR3 consists of 14 residues. Germline V gives CDR1 SGHDN, CDR2 FVKESK. The CDR3 spells CASSQRGRYNEQFF. The CDR3 coding sequence is TGTGCCAGCAGCCAGCGGGGGAGATACAATGAGCAGTTCTTC.

This chain uses TRBV9 with TRBJ2-7; D may be TRBD1 (6 bases). V gave up 2 bases and J gave up 3 bases, with 15 bases separating them. The CDR3 is 15 residues long. The germline gives CDR1 SGDLS, CDR2 YYNGEE. The CDR3, as DNA: TGTGCCAGCAGCGTCCTACCCGGGACAAGCTACGAGCAGTACTTC. Its translation is CASSVLPGTSYEQYF.

The genes are TRBV5-4 and TRBJ2-2; TRBD1 agrees at 11 bases. The V gene's germline CDR1 is SGHNT and CDR2 YYREEE (reference sequence). Trimming took 2 bases from V and 6 from J; bases not matched to a gene: 6. This CDR3 has 16 amino acids. CDR3 region: CASSFGGTGGSGELFF. In DNA, the CDR3 is TGTGCCAGCAGCTTTGGGGGGACAGGGGGATCCGGGGAGCTGTTTTTT.

The CDR3 sequence is CASSLGVGRGTDTQYF. The CDR3 DNA sequence: TGTGCCAGCAGCTTAGGGGTTGGGCGGGGGACAGATACGCAGTATTTT. V gene TRBV7-3 combines with J gene TRBJ2-3; TRBD2 aligns across 7 bases. J gave up 3 bases and V 2 bases, and 8 bases lay outside the gene matches. This CDR3 is built from 16 residues. The germline gives CDR1 SGHTA, CDR2 FQGTGA.

The J gene is TRBJ2-5, the V gene TRBV4-3; D is possibly TRBD2 (6 bases). The CDR3 is made up of 15 amino acids. V was trimmed by 1 base and J by 5 bases, leaving 14 bases between them. From germline, CDR1 is LGHNA and CDR2 YSLEER. CDR3 region: CASSQVRLGGETQYF. In nucleotides, the CDR3 is TGCGCCAGCAGCCAAGTGCGACTAGGTGGCGAGACCCAGTACTTC.

The CDR3 nucleotides read TGTGCCAGCTCACCGGGACAGGGGCCCTATGGGGTCTCTGGAAACACCATATATTTT. As protein: CASSPGQGPYGVSGNTIYF. This chain uses TRBV18 with TRBJ1-3; the match to TRBD1 covers 10 bases. Germline CDR1 KGHSH, CDR2 LQKENI. The V segment lost 3 bases and the J segment 0 bases; nucleotides outside the gene matches: 11. The CDR3 is 19 residues long.

This clone is a singleton in its sample. The chain uses TRBV5-4 and TRBJ2-7; unclear D gene. Looked up from germline, CDR1 is SGHNT and CDR2 is YYREEE (reference sequence). The CDR3 totals 14 residues. Trimming left V 0 bases short and J 6 bases short, with 13 bases between. CDR3 nucleotides: TGTGCCAGCAGCTTGGCCCCGGCTAGTAGCGAGCAGTACTTC. It codes for CASSLAPASSEQYF.

The chain employs TRBV18 and TRBJ1-2; TRBD1 matches at 10 bases. Germline loops: CDR1 KGHSH, CDR2 LQKENI. The CDR3 contains 18 residues. The junction had 12 bases not matched to a gene; V was cut back by 3 bases and J by 2 bases. CDR3 sequence reads: CASSPDLTGQGTNYGYTF. CDR3 DNA sequence: TGTGCCAGCTCACCCGACCTCACGGGACAGGGGACCAACTATGGCTACACCTTC.

The V gene is TRBV6-5, the J gene TRBJ1-1; D perhaps matches TRBD1 (6 bases). Trimming shortened V by 3 bases and J by 6 bases, and 17 bases separated the two germline ends. CDR3 length: 15 amino acids. From germline, CDR1 is MNHEY and CDR2 SVGAGI. CDR3 sequence: CASSYEGDGLSEAFF. The DNA for the CDR3 is TGTGCCAGCAGTTATGAGGGGGACGGATTGTCTGAAGCTTTCTTT.

V is TRBV5-6 and J is TRBJ2-1, with D unresolved. Germline CDR1 reads SGHDT; CDR2 reads YYEEEE. CDR3 length: 16 amino acids. V lost 0 bases and J 4 bases, leaving 14 bases between the germline ends. The CDR3 DNA reads TGTGCCAGCAGCTTGGACCAGCAAGTGGGATACAATGAGCAGTTCTTC. Translation gives CASSLDQQVGYNEQFF.

The V gene is TRBV5-1, the J gene TRBJ1-2; the match to TRBD1 covers 7 bases. Germline CDR1 reads SGHRS; CDR2 reads YFSETQ. The CDR3 totals 13 residues. The J segment lost 2 bases and the V segment lost 7 bases, leaving 5 bases of the junction unmatched. CDR3 amino acids: CASQPQGNYGYTF. CDR3 nucleotides: TGCGCCAGCCAACCACAGGGGAACTATGGCTACACCTTC.